This T cell receptor beta chain was identified during a study of T-cell memory formation after mild COVID-19. Broader study findings: Some clones that responded turned up in pre-infection memory, which suggests that cross-reactive memory joined in. Clones contracting day 15 to 85 were balanced CD4/CD8; later expanders leaned CD4+. Whether day 37 second-wave clones are SARS-CoV-2-specific was not confirmed.

A 5'RACE reaction primed in the constant segment made cDNA libraries of TCR alpha and TCR beta, and these carried sample barcodes and UMIs. TCRdb reanalysed the 5' RACE reads using MiXCR and keeps one entry per CDR3 protein. The top ten clones hold roughly a quarter of a sample with about 150,000 distinct CDR3 sequences, 20% to 25% of them seen once. The CDR3 contains 14 residues. Germline CDR1 DFQATT, CDR2 SNEGSKA (reference sequence). The V segment lost 4 bases and the J segment 6 bases; nucleotides outside the gene matches: 4. Concerning this clonotype: Its specificity is not known.

Sequenced material: PBMCs or a T cell subset sorted from them (not recorded which). This sequence joins TRBV20-1 and TRBJ2-1; 12 nucleotides align to TRBD2. The TCR originated in an adult woman who had mild COVID-19 (a few samples of this study predate the infection). Cell type and time point are not known. CDR3 loop: CSATLAGGSNEQFF. The CDR3 bases are TGCAGTGCTACACTAGCGGGAGGTTCCAATGAGCAGTTCTTC.